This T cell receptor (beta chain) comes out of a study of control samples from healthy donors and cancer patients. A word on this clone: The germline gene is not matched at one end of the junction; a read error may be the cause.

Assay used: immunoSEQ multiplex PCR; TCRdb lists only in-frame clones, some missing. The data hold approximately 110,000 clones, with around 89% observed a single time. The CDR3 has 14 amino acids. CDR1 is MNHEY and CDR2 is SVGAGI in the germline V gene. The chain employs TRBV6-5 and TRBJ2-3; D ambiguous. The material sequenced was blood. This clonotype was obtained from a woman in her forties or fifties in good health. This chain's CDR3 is CASSDSPFRDTQYF. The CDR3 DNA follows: TGTGCCAGCAGTGACTCCCCGTTTCGGGATACGCAGTATTTT.